This T cell receptor (beta chain) comes out of a study of early T cells in non-severe SARS-CoV-2 infection. Study background: The chains were unpaired, and the sequenced material was bulk RNA from unsorted whole blood. Findings of the study overall: Anti-spike CD8 specificities were favored by VDJdb matching, whose results missed private and CD4 specificities.

Worth noting for this clonotype: As yet, its antigen is unknown.

The protocol attached unique molecular identifiers to individual cDNA molecules. TCRdb passed the 5' RACE reads through MiXCR, listing each CDR3 protein once. This sample has about 110,000 distinct CDR3 sequences, with around an eighth found just once. V was shortened by 1 base and J by 1 base, with 10 bases between the two germline ends. Germline lookup yields CDR1 MNHNS and CDR2 SASEGT. This CDR3 contains 15 residues. The sequencing used whole blood, collected at baseline. This clonotype was obtained from an adult who was a healthcare worker with PCR-confirmed SARS-CoV-2 infection or an uninfected control (not recorded which). The chain employs TRBV6-1 and TRBJ1-2; D gene uncertain. DNA for the CDR3: TGTGCCAGCAGTGAAGACCCGGGCCGTAACTATGGCTACACCTTC. Amino acids: CASSEDPGRNYGYTF.